These T cell receptor beta chains were read from a single sample in a study of CD8 T cells in Susac syndrome. TCRdb recomputed calls from the immunoSEQ multiplex PCR reads with MiXCR, one row per CDR3 protein. The table records under 200,000 distinct CDR3 sequences, almost 96% of them present only once. The source material was CD4+ T cells from PBMCs. The receptors were gathered from a human donor with Susac syndrome. CDR3s include the opening cysteine and the closing phenylalanine or tryptophan. Each record gives: CDR3 DNA, CDR3 protein, clone size, D gene, V gene, J gene. A D gene is named only where the DNA matches it firmly. The size field is filled for only some rows; it gives once, few, many or a size class.

CDR3 DNA: TGTGCCCTTCGGGCAGGGGGCTTCGACAATGAGCAGTTCTTC
CDR3 protein: CALRAGGFDNEQFF
clone size: -
D gene: TRBD1
V gene: TRBV10-3
J gene: TRBJ2-1

CDR3 DNA: TGTGCCAGCAGCCCGGTGGGGGGCTTAAAGTATGAAGCTTTCTTT
CDR3 protein: CASSPVGGLKYEAFF
clone size: -
D gene: -
V gene: TRBV11-2
J gene: TRBJ1-1

CDR3 DNA: TGTGCCAGCAGTGACTTTGGGACAGCAGACTACGAGCAGTACTTC
CDR3 protein: CASSDFGTADYEQYF
clone size: -
D gene: TRBD1
V gene: TRBV2
J gene: TRBJ2-7

CDR3 DNA: TGTGCCAGTAAACTAGCGGGGACCTTCCAAGAGACCCAGTACTTC
CDR3 protein: CASKLAGTFQETQYF
clone size: -
D gene: TRBD2
V gene: TRBV28
J gene: TRBJ2-5

CDR3 DNA: TGTGCCTGGAGTGTAGGTTCTAGCGGGATTTCTAGCACAGATACGCAGTATTTT
CDR3 protein: CAWSVGSSGISSTDTQYF
clone size: -
D gene: TRBD2
V gene: TRBV30
J gene: TRBJ2-3

CDR3 DNA: TGCGCCAGCAGCCTTACCCTCTCAGGGAACCAAAAACTGTTTTTT
CDR3 protein: CASSLTLSGNQKLFF
clone size: -
D gene: -
V gene: TRBV5-1
J gene: TRBJ1-4

CDR3 DNA: TGTGCCTGGAGTGTAGGCCCCTACGAGCAGTACTTC
CDR3 protein: CAWSVGPYEQYF
clone size: -
D gene: -
V gene: TRBV30
J gene: TRBJ2-7

CDR3 DNA: TGTGCCAGCAGCCAAGACCCTAATCAGCCCCAGCATTTT
CDR3 protein: CASSQDPNQPQHF
clone size: -
D gene: -
V gene: TRBV3-1
J gene: TRBJ1-5

CDR3 DNA: TGTGCCAGCAGCAAAACCGGGACTAGCTTTGAGACCCAGTACTTC
CDR3 protein: CASSKTGTSFETQYF
clone size: -
D gene: TRBD2
V gene: TRBV7-2
J gene: TRBJ2-5

CDR3 DNA: TGCAGTGCTAGAGACACGAGGGGGGACCTCTATAATTCACCCCTCCACTTT
CDR3 protein: CSARDTRGDLYNSPLHF
clone size: -
D gene: -
V gene: TRBV20-1
J gene: TRBJ1-6

CDR3 DNA: TGTGCCAGCAGCCAAGTGCGACAGGGGGCCTCCGCGAAAGAGACCCAGTACTTC
CDR3 protein: CASSQVRQGASAKETQYF
clone size: -
D gene: TRBD1
V gene: TRBV14
J gene: TRBJ2-5

CDR3 DNA: TGTGCCAGCTCACCAATCGCCCCAACGGGGCTCTACGAGCAGTACTTC
CDR3 protein: CASSPIAPTGLYEQYF
clone size: -
D gene: -
V gene: TRBV18
J gene: TRBJ2-7

CDR3 DNA: TGTGCCAGCAGTCCCTTGGGGGCGGACACTGAAGCTTTCTTT
CDR3 protein: CASSPLGADTEAFF
clone size: -
D gene: -
V gene: TRBV7-3
J gene: TRBJ1-1

CDR3 DNA: TGTGCCAGCAGCTCTAGGGGCGGCAACGGGGGGATCTACGAGCAGTACTTC
CDR3 protein: CASSSRGGNGGIYEQYF
clone size: once
D gene: TRBD2
V gene: TRBV7-6
J gene: TRBJ2-7

CDR3 DNA: TGTGCCACCAGTGAGGCGGGCACCGGGGAGCTGTTTTTT
CDR3 protein: CATSEAGTGELFF
clone size: -
D gene: -
V gene: TRBV24-1
J gene: TRBJ2-2

CDR3 DNA: TGTGCCAGCAGCCAAGGACAGGGTGTCACCGGGGAGCTGTTTTTT
CDR3 protein: CASSQGQGVTGELFF
clone size: -
D gene: TRBD1
V gene: TRBV4-2
J gene: TRBJ2-2

CDR3 DNA: TGTGCCAGCAGCACCTCTTCCCAGCCCCAGCATTTT
CDR3 protein: CASSTSSQPQHF
clone size: -
D gene: -
V gene: TRBV7-2
J gene: TRBJ1-5